These 9 T cell receptor beta chains were all obtained from the same sample, sequenced in a study of regulatory T cells in long-lasting Graves disease. Time point here: newly diagnosed GD, antithyroid drugs for less than 3 months. PBMC-extracted RNA yielded the TCR library. According to the study, TCR beta libraries were built with iRepertoire HTBI primers and CDR3-region Arm-PCR. A single record per CDR3 protein comes from TCRdb applying MiXCR to the multiplex PCR reads. The sample contains hundreds of thousands of distinct CDR3 sequences, about 16% of which appear only once. This same sample was also part of a study on T cells in Graves' hyperthyroidism and ophthalmopathy.

Sequences were derived from peripheral blood mononuclear cells (PBMCs), sampled at new diagnosis, from a patient treated with antithyroid drugs. The receptors originated from a woman aged 35-65 years with Graves disease.

The table lists this clonotype with a few counts. This sequence joins TRBV30 and TRBJ1-1; the D is unclear. V lost 3 bases to trimming and J lost 8 bases, with 19 bases between them. CDR1 and CDR2 from the germline V gene are GTSNPN and SVGIG (reference sequence). This CDR3 spans 14 amino acids. CDR3 nucleotide sequence: TGTGCCTGGAGAGCGTGGCCCCGTAGGTCAGAAGCTTTCTTT. It encodes CAWRAWPRRSEAFF.

In its sample, this clonotype was seen many times. The chain recombines TRBV2 with TRBJ2-1; possible D gene TRBD2, 6 bases. V was clipped by 8 bases and J by 9 bases, with 14 bases between them. The CDR3 loop spans 12 amino acids. Germline V gene sequence: CDR1 SNHLY, CDR2 FYNNEI. The CDR3 loop reads CASGRQGPEQFF. For the CDR3, the DNA is TGTGCCAGCGGGAGGCAGGGTCCTGAGCAGTTCTTC. Full variable domain (remainder filled in from reference TRBV2 and TRBJ2-1): EPEVTQTPSHQVTQMGQEVILRCVPISNHLYFYWYRQILGQKVEFLVSFYNNEISEKSEIFDDQFSVERPDGSNFTLKIRSTKLEDSAMYFCASGRQGPEQFFGPGTRLTVL.

This chain joins TRBV4-1 and TRBJ2-1; no definite D call. Between the trimmed V and J ends, which lost 10 bases and 8 bases, there was a span of 18 bases. Germline CDR1 MGHRA, CDR2 YSYEKL. This CDR3 has 13 residues. CDR3 residues: CATSLHHIDEQFF. As DNA, the CDR3 is TGCGCCACATCCCTACACCACATTGATGAGCAGTTCTTC.

This chain uses TRBV28 with TRBJ1-5, with D maybe TRBD1 (5 bases). Germline V gene data show CDR1 as MDHEN and CDR2 as SYDVKM. The CDR3 covers 14 residues. Trimming shortened V by 3 bases and J by 4 bases, and 10 bases separated the two germline ends. The CDR3 DNA is TGTGCCAGCAGTTTCGAGGGGAGGAATCAGCCCCAGCATTTT. Translated: CASSFEGRNQPQHF.

The rearrangement links TRBV4-1 to TRBJ1-1, with D perhaps TRBD1 (6 bases). The length of the CDR3 is 13 residues. V was clipped by 0 bases and J by 7 bases, with 9 bases between them. Germline V CDR1 and CDR2: MGHRA, YSYEKL. The CDR3 bases are TGCGCCAGCAGCCAAGAACCACAGGGTGAAGCTTTCTTT. Protein product: CASSQEPQGEAFF.

The rearrangement uses TRBV20-1 and TRBJ1-5; D is uncertain. The CDR3 loop spans 16 amino acids. The ends were cut back, 0 bases at V and 7 bases at J, with 19 bases in the middle. The germline V gene has CDR1 DFQATT and CDR2 SNEGSKA (reference sequence). The CDR3 DNA is TGCAGTGCTAGAGACCGAACCTCAGGTGGCGGGCAGCCCCAGCATTTT. The encoded protein is CSARDRTSGGGQPQHF.

This clonotype was seen a few times. The chain employs TRBV9 and TRBJ2-3; D may be TRBD1 (5 bases). CDR1 is SGDLS and CDR2 is YYNGEE in the germline V gene. V lost 4 bases and J lost 0, with 15 bases in between. This CDR3 is 16 amino acids long. As DNA, the CDR3 is TGTGCCAGCAGCACCCAGACAGACGTTAGCACAGATACGCAGTATTTT. Translating it yields CASSTQTDVSTDTQYF.

V and J are TRBV20-1 and TRBJ1-2, with D unclear. CDR1 DFQATT and CDR2 SNEGSKA come from the germline V gene (reference sequence). This CDR3 contains 12 residues. V lost 2 bases and J 4 bases, leaving 8 bases between the germline ends. DNA for the CDR3: TGCAGTGCTAGATGGCAGACCTATGGCTACACCTTC. It encodes CSARWQTYGYTF.

In DNA, the CDR3 is TGCAGCGTTCAGACAGGCTCTTCCTCTGGAAACACCATATATTTT. It specifies CSVQTGSSSGNTIYF. The J gene is TRBJ1-3, the V gene TRBV29-1, with D perhaps matching TRBD1 (6 bases). The V gene's germline CDR1 is SQVTM and CDR2 ANQGSEA. Trimming removed 5 bases at V and 0 bases at J, with 14 bases between. CDR3 length equals 15 residues.